The 17 T cell receptor beta chains reported below all come from one sample, sequenced in a study of CD8 T cell repertoires and HIV-1 epitope variants. No antigen has been identified for these receptors. Generated by immunoSEQ multiplex PCR, the TCRdb table keeps only in-frame clones and is missing some. This sample yields 5,700 or so clones, of which around 69% are seen a single time; 40% to 55% belongs to the top ten. What was sequenced was cultured CD8+ T cells derived from PBMCs. The receptors here all came from a male donor with HIV.

The rearrangement links TRBV13 to TRBJ2-1; a possible D gene is TRBD2 (7 bases). Per the germline V gene, CDR1 is PRHDT and CDR2 is FYEKMQ (reference sequence). There are 14 residues in the CDR3. The V gene lost 6 bases and the J gene lost 7 bases, with 16 bases spanning the gap. The CDR3 here is CASSEGGTLNEQFF. CDR3 nucleotide sequence: TGTGCCAGCAGTGAGGGGGGGACATTGAATGAGCAGTTCTTC.

A single count supports this clone. The genes are TRBV7-9 and TRBJ2-3; D may correspond to TRBD1 or TRBD2 (7 bases each). Germline lookup yields CDR1 SEHNR and CDR2 FQNEAQ (reference sequence). The CDR3 totals 17 residues. Trimming cost V 0 bases and J 3 bases, with 16 bases left between them. The CDR3 nucleotides read TGTGCCAGCAGCTTAGCGTTGGGGGGGACAGATACAGATACGCAGTATTTT. Encoded protein: CASSLALGGTDTDTQYF.

This clone was detected only a few times. The chain combines TRBV7-2 with TRBJ2-7, with 9 bases matching TRBD1. Germline loops: CDR1 SGHTA, CDR2 FQGNSA. V lost 5 bases, J lost 7 bases, and 9 bases stayed unmatched. The CDR3 consists of 14 residues. CDR3 residues: CASSHIAGTGEQYF. The DNA of the CDR3 is TGTGCCAGCAGCCATATAGCAGGGACAGGGGAGCAGTACTTC.

This chain links TRBV28 with TRBJ2-1; D possibly corresponds to TRBD2 (5 bases). Germline V CDR1 and CDR2: MDHEN, SYDVKM. The CDR3 runs to 14 residues. Trimming pared 3 bases from V and 4 bases from J, leaving 10 bases between. The CDR3 DNA reads as TGTGCCAGCAGTTTGCTCGAGGGATACAATGAGCAGTTCTTC. Protein sequence: CASSLLEGYNEQFF.

V usage is TRBV5-6 and J usage is TRBJ2-1, with 9 nucleotides matching TRBD2. The CDR3 is made up of 14 amino acids. Trimming removed 4 bases from V and 3 bases from J; junction bases left unmatched: 2. Per the germline V gene, CDR1 is SGHDT and CDR2 is YYEEEE. CDR3 sequence reads: CASSGGGGYNEQFF. CDR3 in DNA: TGTGCCAGCAGCGGCGGGGGGGGCTACAATGAGCAGTTCTTC.

The rearrangement links TRBV20-1 to TRBJ2-1; D is undetermined. The ends were cut back, 0 bases at V and 14 bases at J, with 11 bases in the middle. Germline-derived CDR1 and CDR2 are DFQATT and SNEGSKA (reference sequence). The CDR3 runs 11 residues. The CDR3 bases are TGCAGTGCTAGAGAACCAAACTCGGAGTTCTTC. Translated, it gives CSAREPNSEFF.

The genes are TRBV2 and TRBJ2-5, with TRBD2 matching over 8 bases. The germline CDR1 and CDR2 sequences are SNHLY and FYNNEI. The CDR3 spans 19 residues. V shed 9 bases, J shed 5 bases, and the junction held 26 bases outside the gene matches. The CDR3 sequence is CARRRKLTSGKGPFETQYF. The CDR3 DNA is TGTGCCAGACGTCGAAAGCTAACTAGCGGTAAGGGGCCGTTTGAGACCCAGTACTTC.

V is TRBV5-4 and J is TRBJ2-3, with unresolved D. Germline V lookup: CDR1 SGHNT, CDR2 YYREEE (reference sequence). This CDR3 has 12 amino acids. The V end was cut by 1 base, the J end by 2 bases, with 2 bases between. DNA of the CDR3: TGTGCCAGCAGCTTGCCCACAGATACGCAGTATTTT. As protein: CASSLPTDTQYF.

V and J are TRBV4-2 and TRBJ1-2; D is perhaps TRBD1 (5 bases). The germline V gene encodes CDR1 LGHNA and CDR2 YNFKEQ. The CDR3 has 12 amino acids. V gave up 1 base and J gave up 8 bases, with 8 bases separating them. The CDR3 DNA is TGTGCCAGCAGCCAAGCGGGGGGAGGCTACACCTTC. Encoded protein: CASSQAGGGYTF.

This clone was detected a few times. The rearrangement uses TRBV9 and TRBJ2-7; 7 positions match TRBD1. The CDR3 is made up of 15 amino acids. With V trimmed by 4 bases and J by 3 bases, 10 bases remained unmatched. Germline lookup yields CDR1 SGDLS and CDR2 YYNGEE. The CDR3 nucleotides read TGTGCCAGCAGCCCCCCAGGGGGACAAATCTACGAGCAGTACTTC. It specifies CASSPPGGQIYEQYF.

The chain combines TRBV19 with TRBJ2-7; either TRBD1 or TRBD2 may supply D (5 bases each). This CDR3 spans 14 amino acids. Trimming removed 3 bases from V and 3 bases from J, with 12 bases in between. Germline CDR1 is LNHDA and CDR2 is SQIVND (reference sequence). The CDR3 sequence is CASSMGVGDYEQYF. The CDR3 bases are TGTGCCAGTAGTATGGGGGTAGGGGACTACGAGCAGTACTTC. Complete variable domain (other parts from reference TRBV19 and TRBJ2-7): DGGITQSPKYLFRKEGQNVTLSCEQNLNHDAMYWYRQDPGQGLRLIYYSQIVNDFQKGDIAEGYSVSREKKESFPLTVTSAQKNPTAFYLCASSMGVGDYEQYFGPGTRLTVT.

The genes are TRBV15 and TRBJ1-5; TRBD1 matches 7 bases. This CDR3 is built from 15 residues. After removal of 0 bases from V and 5 bases from J, the junction contained 4 bases not matched to a gene. Germline V lookup: CDR1 LNHNV, CDR2 YYDKDF (reference sequence). CDR3 in amino acids: CATSRDDRVDQPQHF. The CDR3 DNA reads TGTGCCACCAGCAGAGATGACAGGGTAGATCAGCCCCAGCATTTT. The whole variable domain, filled in from reference TRBV15 and TRBJ1-5, reads DAMVIQNPRYQVTQFGKPVTLSCSQTLNHNVMYWYQQKSSQAPKLLFHYYDKDFNNEADTPDNFQSRRPNTSFCFLDIRSPGLGDTAMYLCATSRDDRVDQPQHFGDGTRLSIL.

This clone was counted a few times. This chain connects TRBV7-2 to TRBJ2-7; no firm D call. This CDR3 comprises 14 residues. The germline CDR1 and CDR2 sequences are SGHTA and FQGNSA. V was trimmed by 1 base and J by 2 bases, leaving 9 bases between them. DNA of the CDR3: TGTGCCAGCAGCTTAGTCCGCCAGACCTACGAGCAGTACTTC. This sequence encodes CASSLVRQTYEQYF.

V and J are TRBV6-6 and TRBJ2-7; D gene ambiguous. Between the trimmed V and J ends, which lost 8 bases and 5 bases, there was a span of 13 bases. The CDR3 covers 12 residues. Germline assignment: CDR1 MNHNY and CDR2 SVGAGI (reference sequence). The CDR3 DNA reads as TGTGCCAGCGATGACGGGCTTAACGAGCAGTACTTC. Translating it yields CASDDGLNEQYF.

The chain is built from TRBV5-4 and TRBJ2-5; D tentatively fits TRBD1 or TRBD2 (6 bases each). V lost 5 bases to trimming and J lost 4 bases, with 12 bases between them. Germline V lookup: CDR1 SGHNT, CDR2 YYREEE (reference sequence). The CDR3 is 13 residues long. This CDR3 is CASSLQGGETQYF. CDR3 nucleotide sequence: TGTGCCAGCAGTTTACAGGGAGGAGAGACCCAGTACTTC.

The V gene is TRBV7-9, the J gene TRBJ2-3; 7 bases are shared with TRBD2. There are 17 residues in the CDR3. V was pared by 5 bases and J by 1 base, with 12 bases of the junction left unmatched. Germline V gene data show CDR1 as SEHNR and CDR2 as FQNEAQ (reference sequence). CDR3 amino acids: CASSPGGGGAGTDTQYF. CDR3 DNA sequence: TGTGCCAGCAGCCCGGGGGGTGGGGGAGCTGGCACAGATACGCAGTATTTT.

J is TRBJ2-7 and V is TRBV5-5; perhaps TRBD2 as D (5 bases). Germline V gene sequence: CDR1 SGHKS, CDR2 YYEKEE (reference sequence). The CDR3 length is 12 residues. The V end was cut by 1 base, the J end by 5 bases, with 7 bases between. CDR3 sequence (DNA): TGTGCCAGCAGCTTGTCGAGGGACGAGCAGTACTTC. Its protein product is CASSLSRDEQYF.